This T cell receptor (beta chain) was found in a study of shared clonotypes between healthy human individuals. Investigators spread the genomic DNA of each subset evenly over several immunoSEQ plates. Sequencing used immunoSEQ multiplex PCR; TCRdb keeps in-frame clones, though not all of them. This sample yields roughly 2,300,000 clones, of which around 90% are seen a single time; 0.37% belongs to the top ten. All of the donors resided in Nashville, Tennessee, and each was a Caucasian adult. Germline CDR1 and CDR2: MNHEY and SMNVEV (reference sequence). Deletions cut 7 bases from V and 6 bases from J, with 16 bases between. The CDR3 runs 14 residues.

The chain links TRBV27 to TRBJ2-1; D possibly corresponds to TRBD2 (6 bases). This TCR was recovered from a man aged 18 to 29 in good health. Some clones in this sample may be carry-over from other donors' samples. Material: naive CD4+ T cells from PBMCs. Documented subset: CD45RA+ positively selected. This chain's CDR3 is CASTLRPEGNEQFF. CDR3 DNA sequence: TGTGCCAGCACCCTCCGCCCGGAGGGCAATGAGCAGTTCTTC.